A selection of T cell receptor beta chains follows, all from one sample in a study of CD8+ T cells in alopecia areata. Measured with immunoSEQ multiplex PCR; TCRdb has only the in-frame clones, and not every one. This sample yields 210,000 or so clones, of which more than 60% are seen a single time; 1% to 1.5% belongs to the top ten. The sample in question was CD4+ T cells sorted from blood, obtained around week 42, from a patient treated with tofacitinib. These receptors came from a human donor with alopecia areata. Both conserved end residues are part of each CDR3. A D gene is named only where the DNA matches it firmly. For some rows the clone size is stated as once, few or many, or as a class when expanded; others skip it.

d_call,j_call,v_call,clone_size,cdr3_nt,cdr3_aa
-,TRBJ2-6,TRBV7-8,-,TGTGCCAGCAGCTCAGCAGCGAACTCTGGGGCCAACGTCCTGACTTTC,CASSSAANSGANVLTF
-,TRBJ2-7,TRBV11-2,-,TGTGCCAGCAGCTTAGCGGGGCGGGCCTACGAGCAGTACTTC,CASSLAGRAYEQYF
-,TRBJ1-2,TRBV4-3,once,TGCGCCAGCAGCCAAGATTTTCAGGGCGACAATGGCTACACCTTC,CASSQDFQGDNGYTF
-,TRBJ1-2,TRBV25-1,-,TGTGCCAGCAGGGGGAGGGGGGATCGCTATGGCTACACCTTC,CASRGRGDRYGYTF
-,TRBJ1-2,TRBV28,-,TGTGCCAGCAGTCCGGACTCCTATGGCTACACCTTC,CASSPDSYGYTF
TRBD1,TRBJ1-2,TRBV5-1,few,TGCGCCAGCAGCACGGGGACAGGGGATGGCTACACCTTC,CASSTGTGDGYTF
-,TRBJ2-2,TRBV7-2,-,TGTGCCAGCAGCGGCTTATCAACCGGGGAGCTGTTTTTT,CASSGLSTGELFF
-,TRBJ1-5,TRBV6-6,once,TGTGCCAGCAGTTCACCTAATCGGCCCCAGCATTTT,CASSSPNRPQHF
-,TRBJ1-2,TRBV30,-,TGTGCCTGTGAGGAGGGGGATGGCTACACCTTC,CACEEGDGYTF
TRBD1,TRBJ1-5,TRBV29-1,-,TGCAGCGTGGGGGTTGGACAGGGAAATCAGCCCCAGCATTTT,CSVGVGQGNQPQHF
TRBD1,TRBJ2-3,TRBV9,-,TGTGCCAGCAGCGTAGACAGGGGACCCACAGATACGCAGTATTTT,CASSVDRGPTDTQYF
-,TRBJ1-1,TRBV29-1,-,TGCAGCGTTGTGCCAGGGCCTGAAGCTTTCTTT,CSVVPGPEAFF
-,TRBJ1-2,TRBV30,-,TGTGCCTGGAGGGGCTTGGATTACTATGGCTACACCTTC,CAWRGLDYYGYTF
-,TRBJ1-2,TRBV6-1,-,TGTGCCAGCAGTGAATCCCGGTCGGCCAGTCAGCGCCCCACCTTC,CASSESRSASQRPTF
-,TRBJ2-7,TRBV2,-,TGTGCCAGCAGTGAAGGGATGGGCGAGCAGTACTTC,CASSEGMGEQYF
-,TRBJ2-3,TRBV4-3,-,TGCGCCAGCAGCCAAGATGCGGGCAGGGGCCTTTTCTCAGATACGCAGTATTTT,CASSQDAGRGLFSDTQYF
-,TRBJ1-1,TRBV6-6,-,TGTGCCAGCAGTTCTCGGGCCCTGTCAGCTTTCTTT,CASSSRALSAFF
TRBD1,TRBJ1-5,TRBV25-1,-,TGTGCCAGCAGTGAAGGGGGAGGTCAGGGGGATCAGCCCCAGCATTTT,CASSEGGGQGDQPQHF
TRBD1,TRBJ1-2,TRBV6-5,-,TGTGCCAGCAGTTACTCGTGGGACAGCTATGGCTACACCTTC,CASSYSWDSYGYTF
TRBD1,TRBJ2-3,TRBV7-8,-,TGTGCCAGCAGGGCGGACAGGGGGCTGGGCACAGATACGCAGTATTTT,CASRADRGLGTDTQYF
TRBD1,TRBJ1-2,TRBV10-2,-,TGCGCCAGCAGTGAGATACAGGGGGAGTGGCGTGGCTACACCTTC,CASSEIQGEWRGYTF
-,TRBJ1-2,TRBV30,-,TGTGCCTGGAAGGGAACAGGGATGGATGGCTACACCTTC,CAWKGTGMDGYTF
-,TRBJ2-3,TRBV30,few,TGTGCCTGGAGTGGTCAGGGAGTAGATACGCAGTATTTT,CAWSGQGVDTQYF
TRBD1,TRBJ1-5,TRBV7-2,-,TGTGCCAGCAGCTTAGGACAGGGGGTTATCGGTCAGCCCCAGCATTTT,CASSLGQGVIGQPQHF
-,TRBJ2-7,TRBV2,-,TGTGCCAGCCAACTTGGGGGCGCGGGTTACGAGCAGTACTTC,CASQLGGAGYEQYF
-,TRBJ1-1,TRBV6-4,few,TGTGCCAGCAGACTGGGACCGAACACTGAAGCTTTCTTT,CASRLGPNTEAFF
TRBD2,TRBJ2-1,TRBV7-2,-,TGTGCCAGCAGATCAACTAGCGGGGGAAACAATGAGCAGTTCTTC,CASRSTSGGNNEQFF
-,TRBJ2-3,TRBV5-1,-,TGCGCCAGCAGCTACTCGTGGGGGGATACGCAGTATTTT,CASSYSWGDTQYF
-,TRBJ2-7,TRBV2,-,TGTGCCAGCAGCGCTAGCAAGGGCTACGAGCAGTACTTC,CASSASKGYEQYF
-,TRBJ1-2,TRBV25-1,-,TGTGCCAGCAGTGGGGGTGTTACGTACTATGGCTACACCTTC,CASSGGVTYYGYTF
TRBD1,TRBJ1-1,TRBV27,-,TGTGCCAGCAGTTTAGGGACAGCGAACACTGAAGCTTTCTTT,CASSLGTANTEAFF
-,TRBJ1-2,TRBV30,-,TGTGCCTGGAGTGTACAGGGTACTGATGGCTACACCTTC,CAWSVQGTDGYTF
TRBD2,TRBJ2-3,TRBV7-2,-,TGTGCCAGCAGCTTAGGCGGGGGGGCCCCGGATACGCAGTATTTT,CASSLGGGAPDTQYF